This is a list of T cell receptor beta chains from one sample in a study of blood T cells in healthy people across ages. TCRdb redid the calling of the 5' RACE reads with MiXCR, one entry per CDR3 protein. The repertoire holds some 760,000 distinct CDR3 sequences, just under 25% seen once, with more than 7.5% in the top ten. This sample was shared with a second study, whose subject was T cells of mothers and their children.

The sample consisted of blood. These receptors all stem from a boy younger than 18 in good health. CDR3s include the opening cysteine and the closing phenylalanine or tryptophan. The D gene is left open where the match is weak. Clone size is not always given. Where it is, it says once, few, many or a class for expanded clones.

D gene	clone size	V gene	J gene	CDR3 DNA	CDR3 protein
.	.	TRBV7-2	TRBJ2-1	TGTGCCAGCAGCTTAATAGGAGGAAGGGGATTGAGCTCCTACAATGAGCAGTTCTTC	CASSLIGGRGLSSYNEQFF
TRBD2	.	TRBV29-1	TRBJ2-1	TGCAGCGTTGGGGGGACTAGCGGGAGGAATGAGCAGTTCTTC	CSVGGTSGRNEQFF
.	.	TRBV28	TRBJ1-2	TGTGCCAGCAGTGGGACGCCTGGCTACACCTTC	CASSGTPGYTF
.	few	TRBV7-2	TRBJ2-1	TGTGCCAGCAGCTTAGACGGGGGGCAGCAGCCCTACAATGAGCAGTTCTTC	CASSLDGGQQPYNEQFF
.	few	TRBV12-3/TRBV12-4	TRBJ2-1	TGTGCCAGCAGTTTACTTGGGGGGCACTCCTACAATGAGCAGTTCTTC	CASSLLGGHSYNEQFF
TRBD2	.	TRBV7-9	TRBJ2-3	TGTGCCAGCAGCGCCACTAGCGGGGGGGTCCTTACAGATACGCAGTATTTT	CASSATSGGVLTDTQYF
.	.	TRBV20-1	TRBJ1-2	TGCAGTGCTAGGGGGGTTGGGACTTCGTACTATGGCTACACCTTC	CSARGVGTSYYGYTF
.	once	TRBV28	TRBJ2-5	TGTGCCAGCAGTTTAATCCGAGACGGGATCGGGACCCAGTACTTC	CASSLIRDGIGTQYF
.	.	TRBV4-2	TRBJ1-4	TGTGCCAGCAGCCAAGGGGGTCGGGGAAATGAAAAACTGTTTTTT	CASSQGGRGNEKLFF
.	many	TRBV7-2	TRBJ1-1	TGTGCCAGCAGCCCACAGGGTATGAACACTGAAGCTTTCTTT	CASSPQGMNTEAFF
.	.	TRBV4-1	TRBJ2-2	TGCGCCAGCTTGCAGTATAGAGGACTGGAGGGCACCGGGGAGCTGTTTTTT	CASLQYRGLEGTGELFF
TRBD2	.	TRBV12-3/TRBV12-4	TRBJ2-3	TGTGCCAGCAGTGTCGGCGGGAGACTATCAGATACGCAGTATTTT	CASSVGGRLSDTQYF
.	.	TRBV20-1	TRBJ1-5	TGCAGTGCTAGAGTGGAAGGGGACAATCAGCCCCAGCATTTT	CSARVEGDNQPQHF
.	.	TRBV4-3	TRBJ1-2	TGCGCCAGCAGCCAAGAAGGTCAGGGGGGCTACACCTTC	CASSQEGQGGYTF
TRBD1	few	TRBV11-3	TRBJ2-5	TGTGCCAGCAGCTTTTGGGACAGTCGCGCAGAGACCCAGTACTTC	CASSFWDSRAETQYF
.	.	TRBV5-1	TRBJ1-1	TGCGCCAGCAGCACAACCGGGACGGTGGTCGAGGCTTTCTTT	CASSTTGTVVEAFF
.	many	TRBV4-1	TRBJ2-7	TGTGCCAGCAGCCAAGGATCCGAGCAGTACTTC	CASSQGSEQYF
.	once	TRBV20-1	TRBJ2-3	TGCAGTGCTCCTCGACAGGATACGCAGTATTTT	CSAPRQDTQYF
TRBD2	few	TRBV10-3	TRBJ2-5	TGTGCCATCATGAGCGGGGGGGCAGAGACCCAGTACTTC	CAIMSGGAETQYF
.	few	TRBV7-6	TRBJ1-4	TGTGCCAGCAGCTTCTCAGGGCGGCCTAATGAAAAACTGTTTTTT	CASSFSGRPNEKLFF
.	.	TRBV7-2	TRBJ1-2	TGTGCCAGCAGCTTAGAAGGCCAGGACCTCGGGGAAGGCTACACCTTC	CASSLEGQDLGEGYTF
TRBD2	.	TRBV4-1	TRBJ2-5	TGCGCCAGCAGCCAAGAGTCGGACTTGGGGCTAGCGGGAGGTCCGCAAGAGACCCAGTACTTC	CASSQESDLGLAGGPQETQYF
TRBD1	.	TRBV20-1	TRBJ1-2	TGCAGTGCGACCGGGACAGCCGCTCGGTGCACCTTC	CSATGTAARCTF
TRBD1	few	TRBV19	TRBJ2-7	TGTGCCAGTAGTCCCGAACCGGGACAGATATACTACGAGCAGTACTTC	CASSPEPGQIYYEQYF
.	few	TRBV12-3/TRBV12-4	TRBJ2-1	TGTGCCAGCAGTTTAGATGTAATATACAATGAGCAGTTCTTC	CASSLDVIYNEQFF
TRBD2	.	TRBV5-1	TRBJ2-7	TGCGCCAGCAGCTACTACGGGACTAGCGGCCCCTACGAGCAGTACTTC	CASSYYGTSGPYEQYF
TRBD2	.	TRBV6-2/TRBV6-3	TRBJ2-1	TGTGCCAGCAGTCATCTGGGGGGGGATGAGCAGTTCTTC	CASSHLGGDEQFF
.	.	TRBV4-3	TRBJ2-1	TGCGCCAGCAGCCAAGTGGCTCTCCCCGCCGGGGAGCAGTTCTTC	CASSQVALPAGEQFF
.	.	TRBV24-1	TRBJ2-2	TGTGCCACCAGTGGGCAGTCCACCGGGGAGCTGTTTTTT	CATSGQSTGELFF
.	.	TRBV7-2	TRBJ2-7	TGTGCCAGCAGCCCTTATCCGGGACTGTACGAGCAGTACTTC	CASSPYPGLYEQYF
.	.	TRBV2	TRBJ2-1	TGTGCCAGCAGTGAAGAGGGTTTTTACAATGAGCAGTTCTTC	CASSEEGFYNEQFF
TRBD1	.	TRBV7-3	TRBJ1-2	TGTGCCAGCAGCGAAGCAGGGGGGGGATATGGCTACACCTTC	CASSEAGGGYGYTF
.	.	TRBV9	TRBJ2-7	TGTGCCAGCAGCACACCCGGGGTCCTTCCCTACGAGCAGTACTTC	CASSTPGVLPYEQYF
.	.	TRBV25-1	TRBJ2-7	TGTGCCAGCAGTGAGGGTAAGGCCCCCCAGTACTTC	CASSEGKAPQYF
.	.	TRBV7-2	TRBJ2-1	TGTGCCAGCAGATCAGGGAATGAGCAGTTCTTC	CASRSGNEQFF
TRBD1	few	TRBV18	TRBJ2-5	TGTGCCAGCTCACCCGGACAGGGGGAAGGTAGAGAGACCCAGTACTTC	CASSPGQGEGRETQYF
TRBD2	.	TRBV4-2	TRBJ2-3	TGTGCCAGCAGCCAGGGGCTAGCGGGGCCCCTGAGAGATACGCAGTATTTT	CASSQGLAGPLRDTQYF
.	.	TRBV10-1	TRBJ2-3	TGCGCCAGCAGTGTTGGCGGGAAGGCAGATACGCAGTATTTT	CASSVGGKADTQYF
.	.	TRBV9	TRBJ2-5	TGTGCCAGCAGCGTTATTCCCGGGTACCAAGAGACCCAGTACTTC	CASSVIPGYQETQYF
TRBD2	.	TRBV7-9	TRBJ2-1	TGTGCCAGCAGCTTAGCCCACAGCGGGGGCCCCTACAATGAGCAGTTCTTC	CASSLAHSGGPYNEQFF
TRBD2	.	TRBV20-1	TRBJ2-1	TGCAGTGCTAAGCGGGAGGCCTCCTACAATGAGCAGTCCTTC	CSAKREASYNEQSF
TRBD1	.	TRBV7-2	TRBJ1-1	TGTGCCAGCAGCCCAACAGGGGGCGCGATCACTGAAGCTTTCTTT	CASSPTGGAITEAFF
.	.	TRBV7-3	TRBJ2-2	TGTGCCAGCAGCTTAGTTGGGGGCTGGACCGGGGAGCTGTTTTTT	CASSLVGGWTGELFF
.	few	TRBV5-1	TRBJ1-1	TGCGCCAGCAGCCACGGAGGGGGGAACACTGAAGCTTTCTTT	CASSHGGGNTEAFF
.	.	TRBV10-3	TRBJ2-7	TGTGCCATCAGTGGGCAGGGGCTAGGAGGATCCTACGAGCAGTACTTC	CAISGQGLGGSYEQYF
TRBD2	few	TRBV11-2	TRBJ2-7	TGTGCCAGCAGCTTAAGGTGGGGGAGGGATGACGAGCAGTACTTC	CASSLRWGRDDEQYF
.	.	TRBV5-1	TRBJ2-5	TGCGCCAGCAGCTTGGCCGTTGTGGGAGACGGAGAGACCCAGTACTTC	CASSLAVVGDGETQYF
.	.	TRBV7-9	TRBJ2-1	TGTGCCAGCAGTTCCAACTCGGACGTATTAGACTCCTACAATGAGCAGTTCTTC	CASSSNSDVLDSYNEQFF
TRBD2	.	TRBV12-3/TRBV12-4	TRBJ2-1	TGTGCCAGCAGTTCCCCCGGGACTAGGGACAATGAGCAGTTCTTC	CASSSPGTRDNEQFF
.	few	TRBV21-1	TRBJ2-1	TGTGCCAGCAGCACAAAAGTAGGGGACAGCAACTACAATGAGCAGTTCTTC	CASSTKVGDSNYNEQFF